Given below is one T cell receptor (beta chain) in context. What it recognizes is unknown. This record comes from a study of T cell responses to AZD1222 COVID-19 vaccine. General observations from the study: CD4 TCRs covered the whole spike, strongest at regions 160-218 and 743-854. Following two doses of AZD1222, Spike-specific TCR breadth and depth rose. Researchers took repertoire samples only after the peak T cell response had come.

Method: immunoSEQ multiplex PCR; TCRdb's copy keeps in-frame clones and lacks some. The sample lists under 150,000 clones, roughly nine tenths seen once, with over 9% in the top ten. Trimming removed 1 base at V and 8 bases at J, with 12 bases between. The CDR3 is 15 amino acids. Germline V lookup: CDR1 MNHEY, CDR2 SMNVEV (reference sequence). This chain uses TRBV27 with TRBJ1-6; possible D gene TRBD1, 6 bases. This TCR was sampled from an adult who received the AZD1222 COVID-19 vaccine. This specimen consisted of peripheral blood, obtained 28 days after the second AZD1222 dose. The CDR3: CASSLYGGSHSPLHF. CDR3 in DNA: TGTGCCAGCAGTTTATACGGGGGCTCCCATTCACCCCTCCACTTT.